What follows describes a single T cell receptor beta chain. Its antigen remains unidentified. The PCR used 60 Vbeta and 13 Jbeta primers. This table comes from immunoSEQ multiplex PCR, and its TCRdb copy is limited to in-frame clones, with some not included. In total, the table holds 130,000 or so clones. This sample stems from a study of cytomegalovirus exposure and HLA in healthy donors. Background on the study: Of roughly 400 genotyped donors, roughly 80% clustered with self-reported Caucasian donors. Findings and limits, study-wide: TCR beta sequences reportedly predicted most subjects' HLA-A and HLA-B alleles accurately.

CDR1 and CDR2 (germline): SGHNT, YYREEE (reference sequence). V was shortened by 3 bases and J by 6 bases, with 15 bases between the two germline ends. This CDR3 has 14 amino acids. This sequence originates from a woman between 40 and 50 years old in good health and CMV-seronegative. Sequencing used PBMCs. The chain is built from TRBV5-4 and TRBJ1-2, with D possibly TRBD1 on 6 matching bases. The CDR3 DNA reads as TGTGCCAGCAGCTGGGGGATGACAGGAGATGGCTACACCTTC. Translating it yields CASSWGMTGDGYTF.